These 17 T cell receptor beta chains were all obtained from the same sample, sequenced in a study of blood T cell repertoires in COVID-19. Assay used: immunoSEQ multiplex PCR; TCRdb lists only in-frame clones, some missing. The profile shows under 400,000 clones, approximately 90% of them singletons. The material sequenced was peripheral blood. Source of these receptors: a woman in her sixties or seventies with COVID-19, enrolled during active disease.

This clone was recorded only once. V is TRBV10-3 and J is TRBJ2-5, with TRBD1 identical over 9 bases. Germline V CDR1 and CDR2: ENHRY, SYGVKD. The V gene end was trimmed by 5 bases and the J gene end by 4 bases; junction bases not matched to a gene: 8. The CDR3 has 15 amino acids. The CDR3 here is CAISPGTGFGETQYF. The CDR3 region has the DNA TGTGCCATCAGTCCCGGGACAGGGTTTGGAGAGACCCAGTACTTC.

CDR3 nucleotides: TGTGCCAGCAGCCAGGGGAGCATGAACACTGAAGCTTTCTTT. Protein: CASSQGSMNTEAFF. The chain employs TRBV3-1 (or the pseudogene TRBV3-2) and TRBJ1-1; D is unclear. V was pared by 3 bases and J by 0 bases, with 8 bases between. Germline loops: CDR1 LGHDT, CDR2 YNNKEL (reference sequence). The CDR3 length is 14 residues.

The gene calls are TRBV7-9 and TRBJ1-5; TRBD1 might be the D (6 bases). Trimming took 4 bases from V and 6 from J, leaving 16 bases between them. This CDR3 region has 15 residues. Germline values: CDR1 SEHNR, CDR2 FQNEAQ (reference sequence). The CDR3 sequence: CASSSLTGGRQPQHF. The DNA for the CDR3 is TGTGCCAGCAGCTCACTAACGGGGGGCCGTCAGCCCCAGCATTTT.

The chain uses TRBV7-9 and TRBJ1-1; 8 bases map to TRBD1. This CDR3 is 15 amino acids long. The V and J ends lost 5 bases and 3 bases, in that order; junction bases with no gene match: 8. CDR1 is SEHNR, CDR2 FQNEAQ, per germline (reference sequence). The DNA for the CDR3 is TGTGCCAGCAGCCGTACGGGACAGGAGCACACTGAAGCTTTCTTT. It codes for CASSRTGQEHTEAFF. The variable domain in full, completed from reference TRBV7-9 and TRBJ1-1, reads DTGVSQNPRHKITKRGQNVTFRCDPISEHNRLYWYRQTLGQGPEFLTYFQNEAQLEKSRLLSDRFSAERPKGSFSTLEIQRTEQGDSAMYLCASSRTGQEHTEAFFGQGTRLTVV.

This CDR3 is CASSARGKGYTF. In DNA form, the CDR3 reads TGTGCCAGCAGCGCAAGAGGGAAAGGCTACACCTTC. The chain employs TRBV11-3 and TRBJ1-2, with D uncertain. V dropped 5 bases and J dropped 8 bases, with 12 bases sitting between them. This CDR3 has 12 amino acids. Looked up from germline, CDR1 is SGHNT and CDR2 is YENEEA.

Written as DNA, the CDR3 is TGTGCCACCAGCAGAGATCACCTAGGACAGAACTATGGCTACACCTTC. As protein: CATSRDHLGQNYGYTF. The V and J genes are TRBV15 and TRBJ1-2; TRBD1 might be the D (6 bases). V was cut by 0 bases and J by 2 bases, with 13 bases left in between. This CDR3 has 16 amino acids. Germline CDR1 reads LNHNV; CDR2 reads YYDKDF (reference sequence). Full variable domain (outside the CDR3, taken from reference TRBV15 and TRBJ1-2): DAMVIQNPRYQVTQFGKPVTLSCSQTLNHNVMYWYQQKSSQAPKLLFHYYDKDFNNEADTPDNFQSRRPNTSFCFLDIRSPGLGDTAMYLCATSRDHLGQNYGYTFGSGTRLTVV.

The V gene is TRBV5-1, the J gene TRBJ1-4; D may be TRBD1 (5 bases). With 0 bases removed from V and 2 bases from J, the gap between germline ends came to 14 bases. Germline assignment: CDR1 SGHRS and CDR2 YFSETQ. This CDR3 has 17 residues. The CDR3 reads CASSLAPPGGTNEKLFF. CDR3 DNA: TGCGCCAGCAGCTTGGCGCCACCCGGGGGGACTAATGAAAAACTGTTTTTT.

The chain recombines TRBV10-3 with TRBJ1-1; TRBD1 agrees at 9 bases. Losses at the gene ends were 1 base for V and 1 base for J; bases not matched to a gene: 13. The CDR3 runs 19 residues. Germline V gene sequence: CDR1 ENHRY, CDR2 SYGVKD. The CDR3 spells CAISELGTGRAHGNTEAFF. The CDR3 DNA follows: TGTGCCATCAGTGAGTTGGGGACAGGGCGAGCCCATGGGAACACTGAAGCTTTCTTT.

The chain is built from TRBV6-6 and TRBJ2-7, with a possible D match to TRBD1 (6 bases). This CDR3 is built from 12 residues. The V and J ends lost 4 bases and 3 bases respectively, with 7 bases between them. CDR1 and CDR2 from the germline V gene are MNHNY and SVGAGI (reference sequence). The CDR3 is CASSWDIYEQYF. The CDR3 nucleotides read TGTGCCAGCAGTTGGGACATCTACGAGCAGTACTTC.

As for this clone: Additional DNA sequences in this sample encode the identical CDR3. The V gene is TRBV15, the J gene TRBJ1-1; D possibly corresponds to TRBD1 (5 bases). The V end lost 1 base, the J end lost 5 bases, and 8 bases lay between the germline ends. The CDR3 has 13 amino acids. Germline CDR1 is LNHNV and CDR2 is YYDKDF (reference sequence). CDR3 in DNA: TGTGCCACCAGCAGAGGGGGCAGTACTGAAGCTTTCTTT. Its translation: CATSRGGSTEAFF.

The chain uses TRBV10-1 and TRBJ1-6; tentative D call: TRBD1 (6 bases). Trimming shortened V by 4 bases and J by 8 bases, and 12 bases separated the two germline ends. CDR3 length: 14 amino acids. Germline V gives CDR1 WNHNN, CDR2 SYGVQD (reference sequence). CDR3 protein: CASSVAGEDSPLHF. The CDR3, as DNA: TGCGCCAGCAGTGTGGCAGGGGAAGATTCACCCCTCCACTTT.

At least ten counts were recorded for this clone. This chain connects TRBV5-3 to TRBJ2-7; D gene unclear. TRBV5-3 is known as an ORF, though its function is uncertain. CDR3 length equals 12 residues. Trimming took off 0 bases at V and 6 bases at J, with 7 bases between the two ends. The CDR3 loop reads CARSLGWPEQYF. The DNA for the CDR3 is TGTGCCAGAAGCTTGGGCTGGCCCGAGCAGTACTTC.

CDR3 sequence (DNA): TGTGCCAGAAGCCTTGGACAAGGACCACAAGAGACCCAGTACTTC. It encodes CARSLGQGPQETQYF. This chain joins TRBV7-5 and TRBJ2-5; no DNA check was done on the table's D call, TRBD1. TRBV7-5 is assigned pseudogene status. The CDR3 is made up of 15 amino acids.

The chain employs TRBV6-5 and TRBJ1-4, with TRBD1 matching over 8 bases. J was trimmed by 11 bases and V by 3 bases; bases with no gene match: 11. Germline-derived CDR1 and CDR2 are MNHEY and SVGAGI. This CDR3 comprises 15 residues. CDR3 nucleotides: TGTGCCAGCAGTTATACCGCGTCAGGGGGCCGGAAACTGTTTTTT. Protein: CASSYTASGGRKLFF.

V gene TRBV5-8 combines with J gene TRBJ1-2; D ambiguous. Looked up from germline, CDR1 is SGHTS and CDR2 is YDEGEE. The CDR3 is made up of 12 amino acids. Deletions cut 4 bases from V and 6 bases from J, with 10 bases between. The CDR3 nucleotides are TGTGCCAGCAGCCCCCGTGGGCATGGCTACACCTTC. This sequence encodes CASSPRGHGYTF. Using reference TRBV5-8 and TRBJ1-2 for the parts outside the CDR3, the full variable domain is EAGVTQSPTHLIKTRGQQATLRCSPISGHTSVYWYQQALGLGLQFLLWYDEGEERNRGNFPPRFSGRQFPNYSSELNVNALELEDSALYLCASSPRGHGYTFGSGTRLTVV.

This clone was detected only once. This rearrangement joins TRBV15 to TRBJ1-3; TRBD1 is a possible D gene (6 bases). Germline lookup yields CDR1 LNHNV and CDR2 YYDKDF (reference sequence). The V and J ends lost 3 bases and 4 bases respectively, with 10 bases between them. This CDR3 contains 14 residues. Here the CDR3 reads CATSRFGQGNTIYF. Here the CDR3 DNA reads TGTGCCACCAGCAGGTTTGGACAGGGAAACACCATATATTTT.

The gene calls are TRBV9 and TRBJ1-4; D call uncertain. The germline V gene has CDR1 SGDLS and CDR2 YYNGEE. The ends were cut back, 0 bases at V and 10 bases at J, with 10 bases in the middle. This CDR3 has 13 residues. The CDR3 region has the DNA TGTGCCAGCAGCGTAGGGCAAGGAGGAAAACTGTTTTTT. The encoded protein is CASSVGQGGKLFF.